This TCR beta chain is drawn from a study of a mutant IDH1 vaccine in newly diagnosed glioma. At the level of the study: Week 35 was safety follow-up visit V12; week 47 was end-of-study visit V13.

The time point here: week 47, end of study. One vaccine dose held 300 ug of mutant IDH1 20-mer peptide and came with topical imiquimod. New WHO grade 3 or 4 astrocytomas that were IDH1-mutant and ATRX-lost had been found in donors. Data came from immunoSEQ multiplex PCR; TCRdb stores just in-frame clones and leaves some out. The table lists tens of thousands of clones, 81% of them singletons, with 5.2% in the top ten. As for this clone: Its antigen is still unknown.

The CDR3 runs 13 residues. The V gene lost 2 bases and the J gene lost 2 bases, with 7 bases spanning the gap. The germline V gene has CDR1 SGHKS and CDR2 YYEKEE (reference sequence). This clonotype was obtained from a man aged 40-55 years with glioma. The sequencing here drew on PBMCs, taken from a glioma patient whose treatment included an IDH1 peptide vaccine. The V call is TRBV5-5, the J call TRBJ1-1; no firm D call. The CDR3 DNA reads TGTGCCAGCAGCTTCCTACCTAACACTGAAGCTTTCTTT. Its protein product is CASSFLPNTEAFF.